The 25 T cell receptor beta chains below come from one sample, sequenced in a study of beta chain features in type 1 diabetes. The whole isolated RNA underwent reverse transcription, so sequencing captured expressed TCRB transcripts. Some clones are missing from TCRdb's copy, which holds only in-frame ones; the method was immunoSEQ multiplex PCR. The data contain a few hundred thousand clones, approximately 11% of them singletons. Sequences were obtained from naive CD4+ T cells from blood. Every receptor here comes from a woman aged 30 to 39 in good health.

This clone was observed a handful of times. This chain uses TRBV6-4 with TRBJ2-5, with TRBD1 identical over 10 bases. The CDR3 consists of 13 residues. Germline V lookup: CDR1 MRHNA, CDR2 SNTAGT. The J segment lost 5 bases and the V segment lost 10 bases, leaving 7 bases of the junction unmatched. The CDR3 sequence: CAIRQGAKETQYF. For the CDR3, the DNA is TGTGCCATTCGACAGGGGGCGAAGGAGACCCAGTACTTC.

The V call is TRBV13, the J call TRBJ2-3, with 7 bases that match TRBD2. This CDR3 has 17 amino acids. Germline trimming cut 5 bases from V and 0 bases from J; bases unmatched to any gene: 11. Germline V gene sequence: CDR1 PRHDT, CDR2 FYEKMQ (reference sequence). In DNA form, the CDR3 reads TGTGCCAGCAGCCTCCCCAGACTAGCATCTAGCACAGATACGCAGTATTTT. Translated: CASSLPRLASSTDTQYF.

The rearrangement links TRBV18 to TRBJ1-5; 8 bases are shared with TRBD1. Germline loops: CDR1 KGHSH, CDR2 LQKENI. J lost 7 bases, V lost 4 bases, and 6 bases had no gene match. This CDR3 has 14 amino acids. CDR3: CASSLGQGSQPQHF. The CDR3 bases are TGTGCCAGCTCACTTGGACAGGGCTCCCAGCCCCAGCATTTT.

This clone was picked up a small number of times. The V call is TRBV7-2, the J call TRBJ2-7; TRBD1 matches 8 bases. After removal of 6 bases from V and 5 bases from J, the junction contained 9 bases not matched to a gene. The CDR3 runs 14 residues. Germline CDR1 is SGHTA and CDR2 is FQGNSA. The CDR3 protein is CASSLTGATDEQYF. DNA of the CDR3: TGTGCCAGCAGTTTGACAGGGGCTACGGACGAGCAGTACTTC.

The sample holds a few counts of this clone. The CDR3 spells CASQSYWQGAGGGNEQFF. In nucleotides, the CDR3 is TGTGCCAGTCAATCTTATTGGCAGGGGGCTGGGGGTGGCAATGAGCAGTTCTTC. The rearrangement joins TRBV25-1 to TRBJ2-1; 8 nucleotides agree with TRBD1. J was trimmed by 6 bases and V by 9 bases; bases with no gene match: 22. Germline V CDR1 and CDR2: MGHDK, SYGVNS. This CDR3 spans 18 amino acids.

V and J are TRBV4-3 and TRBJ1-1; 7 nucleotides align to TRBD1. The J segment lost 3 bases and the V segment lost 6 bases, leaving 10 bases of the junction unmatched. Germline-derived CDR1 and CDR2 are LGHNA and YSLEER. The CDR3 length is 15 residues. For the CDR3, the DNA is TGCGCCAGCAGACCTCAGACAGGGTGGGACACTGAAGCTTTCTTT. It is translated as CASRPQTGWDTEAFF.

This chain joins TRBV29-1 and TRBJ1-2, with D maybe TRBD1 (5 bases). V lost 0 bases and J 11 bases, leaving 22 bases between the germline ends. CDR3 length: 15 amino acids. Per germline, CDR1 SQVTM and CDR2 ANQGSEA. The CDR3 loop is CSVEDLGGAAGLYTF. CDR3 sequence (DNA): TGCAGCGTTGAAGATCTTGGCGGGGCCGCTGGTTTGTACACCTTC. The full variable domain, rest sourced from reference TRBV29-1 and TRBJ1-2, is SAVISQKPSRDICQRGTSLTIQCQVDSQVTMMFWYRQQPGQSLTLIATANQGSEATYESGFVIDKFPISRPNLTFSTLTVSNMSPEDSSIYLCSVEDLGGAAGLYTFGSGTRLTVV.

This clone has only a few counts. CDR3 residues: CASRRTSGSAGELFF. CDR3 nucleotides: TGTGCCAGCAGGCGGACTAGCGGGAGCGCCGGGGAGCTGTTTTTT. The chain recombines TRBV6-5 with TRBJ2-2; 13 nucleotides match TRBD2. This CDR3 is 15 amino acids long. Germline V CDR1 and CDR2: MNHEY, SVGAGI. Unmatched junction bases numbered 4, after V lost 6 bases and J lost 6 bases.

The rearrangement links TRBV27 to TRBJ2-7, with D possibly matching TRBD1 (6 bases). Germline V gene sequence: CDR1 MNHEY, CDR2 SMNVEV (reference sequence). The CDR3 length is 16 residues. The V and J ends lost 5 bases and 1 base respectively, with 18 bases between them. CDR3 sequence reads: CASSRDTGAPSYEQYF. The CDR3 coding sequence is TGTGCCAGCAGTCGGGACACTGGAGCCCCATCCTACGAGCAGTACTTC.

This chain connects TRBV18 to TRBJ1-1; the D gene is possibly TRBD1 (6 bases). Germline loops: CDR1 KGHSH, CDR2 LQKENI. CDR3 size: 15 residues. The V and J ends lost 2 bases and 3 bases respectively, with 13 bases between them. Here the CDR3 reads CASSPTQGRDTEAFF. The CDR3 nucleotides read TGTGCCAGCTCACCAACGCAGGGGCGGGACACTGAAGCTTTCTTT.

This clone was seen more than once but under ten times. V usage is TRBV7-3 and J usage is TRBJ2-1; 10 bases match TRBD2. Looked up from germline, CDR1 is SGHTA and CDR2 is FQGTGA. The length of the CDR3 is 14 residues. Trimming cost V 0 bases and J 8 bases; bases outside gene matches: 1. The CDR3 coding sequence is TGTGCCAGCAGCTTAACTGGGACTAGCGATGAGCAGTTCTTC. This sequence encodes CASSLTGTSDEQFF.

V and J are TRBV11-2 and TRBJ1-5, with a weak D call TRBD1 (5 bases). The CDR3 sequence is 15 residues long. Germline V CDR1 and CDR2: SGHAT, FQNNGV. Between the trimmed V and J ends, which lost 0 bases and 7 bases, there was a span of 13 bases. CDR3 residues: CASSLEGAGRQPQHF. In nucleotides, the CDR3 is TGTGCCAGCAGCTTAGAAGGGGCAGGGCGCCAGCCCCAGCATTTT.

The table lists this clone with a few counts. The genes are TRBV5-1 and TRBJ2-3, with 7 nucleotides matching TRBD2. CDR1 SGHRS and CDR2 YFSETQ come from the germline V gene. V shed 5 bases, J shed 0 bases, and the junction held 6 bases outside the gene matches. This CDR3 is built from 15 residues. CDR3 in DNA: TGCGCCAGCAGGCCAACTAGCGTTAGCACAGATACGCAGTATTTT. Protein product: CASRPTSVSTDTQYF.

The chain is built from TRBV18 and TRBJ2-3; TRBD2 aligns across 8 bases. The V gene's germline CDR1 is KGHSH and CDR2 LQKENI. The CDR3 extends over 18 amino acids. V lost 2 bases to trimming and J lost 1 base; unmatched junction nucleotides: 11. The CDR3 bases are TGTGCCAGCTCACCAGGGAGCGGGAGTGTCCTGGGCACAGATACGCAGTATTTT. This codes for CASSPGSGSVLGTDTQYF.

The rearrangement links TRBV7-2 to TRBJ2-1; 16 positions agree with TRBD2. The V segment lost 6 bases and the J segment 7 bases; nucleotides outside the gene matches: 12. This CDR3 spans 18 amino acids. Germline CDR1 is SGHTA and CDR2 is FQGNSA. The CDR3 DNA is TGTGCCAGCAGTCGAACCGGGACTAGCGGGAGGGCCTTTAATGAGCAGTTCTTC. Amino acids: CASSRTGTSGRAFNEQFF. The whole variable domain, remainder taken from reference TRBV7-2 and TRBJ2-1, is GAGVSQSPSNKVTEKGKDVELRCDPISGHTALYWYRQSLGQGLEFLIYFQGNSAPDKSGLPSDRFSAERTGGSVSTLTIQRTQQEDSAVYLCASSRTGTSGRAFNEQFFGPGTRLTVL.

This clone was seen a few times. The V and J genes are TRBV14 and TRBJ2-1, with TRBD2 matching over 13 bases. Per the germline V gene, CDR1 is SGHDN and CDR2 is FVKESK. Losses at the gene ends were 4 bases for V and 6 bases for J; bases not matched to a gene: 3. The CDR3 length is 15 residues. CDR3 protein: CASSPLAGGSNEQFF. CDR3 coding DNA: TGTGCCAGCAGCCCACTAGCGGGAGGGAGCAATGAGCAGTTCTTC.

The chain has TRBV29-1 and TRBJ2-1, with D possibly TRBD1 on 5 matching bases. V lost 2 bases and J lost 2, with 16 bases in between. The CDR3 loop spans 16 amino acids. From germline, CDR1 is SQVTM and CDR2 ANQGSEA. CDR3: CSVESGSQPPYNEQFF. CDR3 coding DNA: TGCAGCGTTGAATCAGGGTCCCAGCCGCCCTACAATGAGCAGTTCTTC.

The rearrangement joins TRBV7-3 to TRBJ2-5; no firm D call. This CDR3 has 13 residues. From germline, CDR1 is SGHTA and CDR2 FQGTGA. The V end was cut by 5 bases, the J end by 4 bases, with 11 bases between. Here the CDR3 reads CASSPRLRETQYF. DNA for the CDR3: TGTGCCAGCAGCCCACGATTGCGAGAGACCCAGTACTTC.

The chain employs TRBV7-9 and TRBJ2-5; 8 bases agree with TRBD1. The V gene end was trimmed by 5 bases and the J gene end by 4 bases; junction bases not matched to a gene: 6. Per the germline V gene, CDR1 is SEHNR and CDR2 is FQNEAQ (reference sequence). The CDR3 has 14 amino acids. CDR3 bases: TGTGCCAGCAGCCCCCTGACAGGGGTAGAGACCCAGTACTTC. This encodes CASSPLTGVETQYF.

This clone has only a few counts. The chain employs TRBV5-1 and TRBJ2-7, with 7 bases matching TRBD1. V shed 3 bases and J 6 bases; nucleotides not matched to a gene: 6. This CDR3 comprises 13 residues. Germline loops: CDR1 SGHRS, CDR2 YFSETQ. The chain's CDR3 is CASSYTGVFEQYF. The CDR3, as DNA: TGCGCCAGCAGCTATACAGGGGTTTTCGAGCAGTACTTC.

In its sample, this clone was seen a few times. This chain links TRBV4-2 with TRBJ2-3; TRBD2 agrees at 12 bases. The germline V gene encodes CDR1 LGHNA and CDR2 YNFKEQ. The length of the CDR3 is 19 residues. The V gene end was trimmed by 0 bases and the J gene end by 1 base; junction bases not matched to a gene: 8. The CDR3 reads CASSQESSGRAGGTDTQYF. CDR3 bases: TGTGCCAGCAGCCAAGAGTCTAGCGGGAGGGCCGGAGGCACAGATACGCAGTATTTT.

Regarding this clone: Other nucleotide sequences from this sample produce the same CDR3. The DNA of the CDR3 is TGTGCCAGCAGACGGTACAATGAGCAGTTCTTC. The encoded protein is CASRRYNEQFF. V gene TRBV28 combines with J gene TRBJ2-1, with unresolved D. The germline V gene has CDR1 MDHEN and CDR2 SYDVKM. This CDR3 is built from 11 residues. Deletions cut 6 bases from V and 4 bases from J, with 4 bases between.

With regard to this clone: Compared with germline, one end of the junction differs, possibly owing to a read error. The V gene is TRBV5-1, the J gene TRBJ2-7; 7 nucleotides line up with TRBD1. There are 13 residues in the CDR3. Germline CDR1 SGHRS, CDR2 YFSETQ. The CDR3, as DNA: TGCGCCAGCAGCTTGGACCAAGGGGACAGATTTGTCTTC. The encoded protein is CASSLDQGDRFVF.

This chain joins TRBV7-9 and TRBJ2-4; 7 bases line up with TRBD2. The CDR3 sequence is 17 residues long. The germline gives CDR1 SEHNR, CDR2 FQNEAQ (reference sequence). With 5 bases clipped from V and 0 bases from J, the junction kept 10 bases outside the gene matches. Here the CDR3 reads CASSPWGGDVAKNIQYF. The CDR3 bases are TGTGCCAGCAGCCCGTGGGGAGGGGACGTAGCCAAAAACATTCAGTACTTC.

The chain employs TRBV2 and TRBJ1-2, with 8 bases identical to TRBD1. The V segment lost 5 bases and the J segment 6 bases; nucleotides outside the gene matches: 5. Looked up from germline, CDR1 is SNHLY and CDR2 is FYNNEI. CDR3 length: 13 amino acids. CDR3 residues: CASSRQGNNGYTF. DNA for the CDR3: TGTGCCAGCAGTAGACAGGGGAATAATGGCTACACCTTC.